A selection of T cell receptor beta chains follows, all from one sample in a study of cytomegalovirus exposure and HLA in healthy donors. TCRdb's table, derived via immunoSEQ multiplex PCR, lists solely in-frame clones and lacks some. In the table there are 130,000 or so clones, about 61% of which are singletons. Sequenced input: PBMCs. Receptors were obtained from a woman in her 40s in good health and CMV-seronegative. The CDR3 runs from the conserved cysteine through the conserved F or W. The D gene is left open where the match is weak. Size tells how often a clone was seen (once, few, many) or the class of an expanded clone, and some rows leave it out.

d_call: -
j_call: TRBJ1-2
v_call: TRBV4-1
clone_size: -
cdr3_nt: TGCGCCAGCAGCCCCGAGGCGGGGGGCGCGGATGGCTACACCTTC
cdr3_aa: CASSPEAGGADGYTF

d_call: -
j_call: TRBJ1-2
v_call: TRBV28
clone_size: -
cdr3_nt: TGTGCCAGCAGTCGGGACACGAGAAATGGCTACACCTTC
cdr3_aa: CASSRDTRNGYTF

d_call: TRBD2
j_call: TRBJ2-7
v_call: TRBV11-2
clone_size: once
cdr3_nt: TGTGCCAGCAGTGGACTAGCCGCCTACGAGCAGTACTTC
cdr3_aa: CASSGLAAYEQYF

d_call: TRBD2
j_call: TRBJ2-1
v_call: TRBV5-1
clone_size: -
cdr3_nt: TGCGCCAGCAGCTTGGGGGGACTAGCGGGGGTCTACAATGAGCAGTTCTTC
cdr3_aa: CASSLGGLAGVYNEQFF

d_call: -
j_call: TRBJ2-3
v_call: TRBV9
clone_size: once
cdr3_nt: TGTGCCAGCAGCGTAGCTGCCGCACAAGATACGCAGTATTTT
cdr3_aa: CASSVAAAQDTQYF

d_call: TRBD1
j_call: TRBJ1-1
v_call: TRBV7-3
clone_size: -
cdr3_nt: TGTGCCAGCAGCCTATTGACAGGGGGCATCACTGAAGCTTTCTTT
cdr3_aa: CASSLLTGGITEAFF

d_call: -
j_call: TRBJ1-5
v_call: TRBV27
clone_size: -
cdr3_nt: TGTGCCAGCAGTTTATCGGCAGGCCATCAGCCCCAGCATTTT
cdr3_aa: CASSLSAGHQPQHF

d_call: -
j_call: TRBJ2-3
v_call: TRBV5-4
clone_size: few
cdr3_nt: TGTGCCAGCAGCTTTGCGGCAGATACGCAGTATTTT
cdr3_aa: CASSFAADTQYF

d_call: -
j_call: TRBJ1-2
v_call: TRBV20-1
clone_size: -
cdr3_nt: TGCAGTGGACTGGAAAATGGCTACACCTTC
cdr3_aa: CSGLENGYTF

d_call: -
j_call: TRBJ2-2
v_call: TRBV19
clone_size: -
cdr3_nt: TGTGCCAGTAGTATAAGGACGACCAGGGGCACCGGGGAGCTGTTTTTT
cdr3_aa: CASSIRTTRGTGELFF

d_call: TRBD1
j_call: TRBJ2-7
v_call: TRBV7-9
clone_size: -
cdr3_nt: TGTGCCAGCGCCTCAGACAGGGATCATTTCGAGCAGTACTTC
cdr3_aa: CASASDRDHFEQYF

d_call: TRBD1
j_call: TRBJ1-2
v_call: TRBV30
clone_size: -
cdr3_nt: TGTGCCTGGTCGGGACAGGAATCCTATGGCTACACCTTC
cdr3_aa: CAWSGQESYGYTF

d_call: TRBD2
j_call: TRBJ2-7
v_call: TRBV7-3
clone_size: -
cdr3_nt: TGTGCCAGCAGCCCCGGCCCGGGAGGGGCGGTCTACGAGCAGTACTTC
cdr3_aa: CASSPGPGGAVYEQYF

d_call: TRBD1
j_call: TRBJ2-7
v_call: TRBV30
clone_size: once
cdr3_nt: TGTGCCTGGAGTGGACTAGGGACAGGGATCTACGAGCAGTACTTC
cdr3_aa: CAWSGLGTGIYEQYF

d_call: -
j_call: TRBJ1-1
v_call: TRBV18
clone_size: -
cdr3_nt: TGTGCCAGCTCATCGACAGTTATGAACACTGAAGCTTTCTTT
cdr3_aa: CASSSTVMNTEAFF

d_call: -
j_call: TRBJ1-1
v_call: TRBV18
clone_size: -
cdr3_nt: TGTGCCAGCTCACCAGGTCTGTATCCTATGAACACTGAAGCTTTCTTT
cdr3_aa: CASSPGLYPMNTEAFF

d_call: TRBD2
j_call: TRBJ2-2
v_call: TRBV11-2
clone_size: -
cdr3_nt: TGTGCCAGCAGCAAAACCGTAGCGGGGGACGGGGAGCTGTTTTTT
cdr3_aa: CASSKTVAGDGELFF

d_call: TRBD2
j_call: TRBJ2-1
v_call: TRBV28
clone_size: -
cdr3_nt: TGTGCCAGCAGTTCAGCAGCGGGGGGGCCTTATGAGCAGTTCTTC
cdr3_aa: CASSSAAGGPYEQFF

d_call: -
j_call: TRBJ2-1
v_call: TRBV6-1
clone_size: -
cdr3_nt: TGTGCCACTAAAGGGGGGGTCCTTACCTACAATGAGCAGTTCTTC
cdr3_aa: CATKGGVLTYNEQFF

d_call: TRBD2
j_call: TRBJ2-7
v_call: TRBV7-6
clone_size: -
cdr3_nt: TGTGCCAGCAGCTCCTCGATGTCTAGCGGGGGGACCTCCTACGAGCAGTACTTC
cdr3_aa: CASSSSMSSGGTSYEQYF

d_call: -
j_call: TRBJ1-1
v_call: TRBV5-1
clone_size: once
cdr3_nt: TGCGCCAGCAGCTTGGGGACCTCGCGGGGGAACACTGAAGCTTTCTTT
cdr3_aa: CASSLGTSRGNTEAFF

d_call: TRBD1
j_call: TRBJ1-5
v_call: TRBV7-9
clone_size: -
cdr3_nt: TGTGCCAGCAGCTCGGGACAGATTACCCATAGCAATCAGCCCCAGCATTTT
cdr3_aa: CASSSGQITHSNQPQHF